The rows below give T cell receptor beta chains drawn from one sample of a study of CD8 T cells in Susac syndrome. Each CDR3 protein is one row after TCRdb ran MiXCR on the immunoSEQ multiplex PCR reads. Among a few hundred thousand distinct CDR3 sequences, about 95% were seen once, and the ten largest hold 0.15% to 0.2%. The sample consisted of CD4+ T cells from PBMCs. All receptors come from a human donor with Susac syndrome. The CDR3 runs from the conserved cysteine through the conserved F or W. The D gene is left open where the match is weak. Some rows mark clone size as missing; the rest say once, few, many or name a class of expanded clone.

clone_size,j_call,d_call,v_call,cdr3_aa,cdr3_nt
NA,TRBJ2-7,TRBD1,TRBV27,CASSPADRYEQYF,TGTGCCAGCAGTCCCGCGGACAGGTACGAGCAGTACTTC
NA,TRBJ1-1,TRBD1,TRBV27,CASAPWQGASNGEAFF,TGTGCCAGCGCCCCTTGGCAGGGGGCGAGTAATGGTGAAGCTTTCTTT
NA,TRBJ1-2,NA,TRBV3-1,CASSQTGEGLHF,TGTGCCAGCAGCCAAACGGGAGAGGGACTTCACTTC
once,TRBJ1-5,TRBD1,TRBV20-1,CSARGGTGDNQPQHF,TGCAGTGCTAGGGGGGGGACAGGGGATAATCAGCCCCAGCATTTT
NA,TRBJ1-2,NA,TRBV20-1,CSARGGAFYGYTF,TGCAGTGCTAGAGGGGGGGCATTCTATGGCTACACCTTC
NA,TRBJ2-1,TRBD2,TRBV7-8,CASSLGGLAGTQFF,TGTGCCAGCAGCTTAGGGGGCCTAGCGGGGACGCAGTTCTTC
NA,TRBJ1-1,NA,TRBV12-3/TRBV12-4,CASSAGLDTEAFF,TGTGCCAGCAGTGCCGGCTTGGACACTGAAGCTTTCTTT
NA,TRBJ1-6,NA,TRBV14,CASSQDMGNSPLHF,TGTGCCAGCAGCCAAGATATGGGTAATTCACCCCTCCACTTT
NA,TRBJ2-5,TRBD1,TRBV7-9,CASRRATGGRETQYF,TGTGCCAGCAGGCGGGCAACAGGGGGCCGGGAGACCCAGTACTTC
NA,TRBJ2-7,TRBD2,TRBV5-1,CASSGGLAGGREQYF,TGCGCCAGCAGCGGGGGACTAGCGGGGGGTCGGGAGCAGTACTTC
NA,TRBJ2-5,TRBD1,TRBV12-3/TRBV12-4,CASTSDRAETQYF,TGTGCCAGCACCTCGGACAGGGCAGAGACCCAGTACTTC
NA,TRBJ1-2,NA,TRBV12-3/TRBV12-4,CASSQGFGYTF,TGTGCCAGCAGCCAGGGGTTTGGCTACACCTTC
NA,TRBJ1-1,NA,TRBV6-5,CASSSALGAFF,TGTGCCAGCAGTTCCGCCTTAGGAGCTTTCTTT
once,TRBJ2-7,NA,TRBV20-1,CSAYYEQYF,TGCAGTGCCTACTACGAGCAGTACTTC
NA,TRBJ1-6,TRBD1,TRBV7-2,CASSLRRTGDSPLHF,TGTGCCAGCAGCTTACGCAGGACAGGGGATTCACCCCTCCACTTT
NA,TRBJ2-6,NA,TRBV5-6,CASSLDSVANVLTF,TGTGCCAGCAGCCTTGACAGTGTGGCCAACGTCCTGACTTTC
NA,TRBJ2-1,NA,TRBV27,CASSLRYSVGNEQFF,TGTGCCAGCAGTCTGAGGTACAGTGTTGGCAATGAGCAGTTCTTC
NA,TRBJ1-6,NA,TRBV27,CASRTRMRGNSPLHF,TGTGCCAGCCGAACCCGGATGAGGGGAAATTCACCCCTCCACTTT
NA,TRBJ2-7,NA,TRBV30,CAWSDTRPYEQYF,TGTGCCTGGAGCGACACACGGCCCTACGAGCAGTACTTC
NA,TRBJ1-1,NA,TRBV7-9,CASKKPGEGTEAFF,TGTGCCAGCAAGAAGCCGGGGGAAGGGACTGAAGCTTTCTTT
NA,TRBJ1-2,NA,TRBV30,CAWSIYEAGTDLILGYGYTF,TGTGCCTGGAGTATCTACGAGGCTGGGACGGACCTGATTCTGGGCTATGGCTACACCTTC
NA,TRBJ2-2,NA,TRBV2,CASKERGSTGELFF,TGTGCCAGCAAAGAAAGAGGGAGTACCGGGGAGCTGTTTTTT
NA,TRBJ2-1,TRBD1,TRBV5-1,CASSLVWTGGRWSYNEQFF,TGCGCCAGCAGCTTGGTTTGGACAGGGGGGCGTTGGTCCTACAATGAGCAGTTCTTC
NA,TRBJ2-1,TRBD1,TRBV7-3,CASSLEGQGYNEQFF,TGTGCCAGCAGCTTAGAGGGACAGGGCTACAATGAGCAGTTCTTC
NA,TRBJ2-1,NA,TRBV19,CASSESTGQGDNEQFF,TGTGCCAGTAGCGAGAGTACAGGGCAAGGGGACAATGAGCAGTTCTTC
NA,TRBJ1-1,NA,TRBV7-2,CASSRPSMNTEAFF,TGTGCCAGCAGCCGCCCATCCATGAACACTGAAGCTTTCTTT
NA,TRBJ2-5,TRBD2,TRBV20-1,CSAGGEGIWETQYF,TGCAGTGCTGGGGGGGAAGGGATTTGGGAGACCCAGTACTTC
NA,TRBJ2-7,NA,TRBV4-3,CASSQGEGSYEQYF,TGCGCCAGCAGCCAAGGAGAGGGTTCGTACGAGCAGTACTTC
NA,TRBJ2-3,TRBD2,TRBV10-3,CAIASGGDTDTQYF,TGTGCCATCGCTAGCGGGGGGGACACAGATACGCAGTATTTT
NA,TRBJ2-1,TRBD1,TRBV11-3,CASRWDRGGNEQFF,TGTGCCAGCCGCTGGGACAGGGGCGGCAATGAGCAGTTCTTC
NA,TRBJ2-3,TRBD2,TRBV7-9,CASSLTSGGMTDTQYF,TGTGCCAGCAGCTTGACTAGCGGGGGGATGACAGATACGCAGTATTTT
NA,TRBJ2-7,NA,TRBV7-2,CASRFGDTISNEQYF,TGTGCCAGCCGCTTTGGGGACACGATCTCCAACGAGCAGTACTTC
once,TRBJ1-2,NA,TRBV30,CAWTPVRSYTF,TGTGCCTGGACCCCCGTCCGTAGTTACACCTTC
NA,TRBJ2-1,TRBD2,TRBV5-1,CASSTVPGGLNEQFF,TGCGCCAGCAGCACAGTTCCGGGGGGATTGAATGAGCAGTTCTTC
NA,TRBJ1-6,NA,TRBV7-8,CASSLGSGGTPLHF,TGTGCCAGCAGCTTGGGGTCGGGTGGGACACCCCTCCACTTT
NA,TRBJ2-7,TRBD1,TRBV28,CASSSPTGTGSYEQYF,TGTGCCAGCAGTTCTCCTACCGGGACAGGCTCCTACGAGCAGTACTTC
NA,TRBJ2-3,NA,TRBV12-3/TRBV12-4,CASSLSRTDTQYF,TGTGCCAGCAGTTTATCCAGAACAGATACGCAGTATTTT
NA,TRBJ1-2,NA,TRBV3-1,CASSQRALMGYTF,TGTGCCAGCAGCCAAAGAGCGCTCATGGGCTACACCTTC
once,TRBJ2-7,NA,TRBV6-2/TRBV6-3,CASSWGGSAAYEQYF,TGTGCCAGCAGTTGGGGTGGGTCGGCCGCCTACGAGCAGTACTTC
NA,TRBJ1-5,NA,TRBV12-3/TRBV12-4,CASSLLGAQGNQPQHF,TGTGCCAGCAGTTTACTGGGGGCTCAGGGCAATCAGCCCCAGCATTTT
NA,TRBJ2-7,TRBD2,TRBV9,CASSVREREEQYF,TGTGCCAGCAGCGTAAGGGAGCGGGAGGAGCAGTACTTC
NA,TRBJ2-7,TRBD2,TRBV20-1,CSARAMWTSGGAAGEQYF,TGCAGTGCTAGAGCGATGTGGACTAGCGGGGGGGCCGCAGGCGAGCAGTACTTC
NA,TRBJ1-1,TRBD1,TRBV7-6,CASSLMTGRVTEAFF,TGTGCCAGCAGCTTAATGACAGGGAGGGTTACTGAAGCTTTCTTT
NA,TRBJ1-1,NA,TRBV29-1,CSVVVEGTEAFF,TGCAGCGTTGTCGTGGAGGGGACTGAAGCTTTCTTT
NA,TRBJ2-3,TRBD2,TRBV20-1,CSARAGGPEDTQYF,TGCAGTGCTAGAGCGGGGGGGCCTGAAGATACGCAGTATTTT
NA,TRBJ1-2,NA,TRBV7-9,CASSLGAAGEALNGYTF,TGTGCCAGCAGCTTAGGGGCAGCCGGAGAGGCGTTGAATGGCTACACCTTC
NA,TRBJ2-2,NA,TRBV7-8,CASSSPLGGELFF,TGTGCCAGCAGCTCCCCTTTGGGCGGGGAGCTGTTTTTT
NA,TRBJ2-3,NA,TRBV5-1,CASSLEMGGTDTDTQYF,TGCGCCAGCAGCTTGGAAATGGGCGGGACCGACACAGATACGCAGTATTTT